This is a list of T cell receptor beta chains from one sample in a study of blood T cell repertoires in COVID-19. TCRdb keeps only in-frame clones here, not all; method: immunoSEQ multiplex PCR. The sample yields approximately 90,000 clones, approximately 80% seen once. Sequencing was done on a sample of peripheral blood. These receptors were obtained from a woman aged 80 or over with active or convalescent COVID-19. The CDR3 runs from the conserved cysteine through the conserved F or W. A D gene is named only where the DNA matches it firmly. Clone size, where shown, is once, few, many, or a class for clones that have expanded.

V gene	clone size	D gene	J gene	CDR3 protein	CDR3 DNA
TRBV19	-	-	TRBJ1-1	CASSPTDRAEAFF	TGTGCCAGTAGTCCTACAGACAGAGCTGAAGCTTTCTTT
TRBV10-3	-	-	TRBJ1-6	CAISESRDNSPLHF	TGTGCCATCAGTGAGTCGCGGGATAATTCACCCCTCCACTTT
TRBV5-1	-	-	TRBJ2-1	CASSLDRTGGYNEQFF	TGCGCCAGCAGCTTGGATCGGACTGGAGGGTACAATGAGCAGTTCTTC
TRBV18	-	-	TRBJ2-3	CASSPNTHTDTQYF	TGTGCCAGCTCACCAAACACACACACAGATACGCAGTATTTT
TRBV5-5	few	-	TRBJ2-1	CASSLLVQNEQFF	TGTGCCAGCAGCTTGCTCGTACAAAATGAGCAGTTCTTC
TRBV19	few	-	TRBJ1-3	CASTPAGPGNTIYF	TGTGCCAGTACCCCTGCGGGGCCTGGAAACACCATATATTTT
TRBV10-1	-	TRBD2	TRBJ2-1	CASRTSGGHNEQFF	TGCGCCAGCAGGACTAGCGGGGGTCACAATGAGCAGTTCTTC
TRBV5-1	-	-	TRBJ2-7	CASSLTGNSYEQYF	TGCGCCAGCAGCTTGACAGGGAACTCCTACGAGCAGTACTTC
TRBV3-1/TRBV3-2	-	-	TRBJ2-3	CASSHLRDSSTDTQYF	TGTGCCAGCAGCCACCTCCGGGACTCCAGCACAGATACGCAGTATTTT
TRBV10-1	few	-	TRBJ1-1	CASSDRVWPEAFF	TGCGCCAGCAGTGACCGGGTCTGGCCTGAAGCTTTCTTT
TRBV3-1/TRBV3-2	once	-	TRBJ1-3	CASSQNRDAGNTIYF	TGTGCCAGCAGCCAGAACAGGGATGCTGGAAACACCATATATTTT
TRBV6-5	-	TRBD1	TRBJ1-1	CASSYSDRLGTEAFF	TGTGCCAGCAGTTACTCGGACAGGTTAGGCACTGAAGCTTTCTTT
TRBV11-2	-	TRBD1	TRBJ1-3	CASSFPTGGAWGNTIYF	TGTGCCAGCAGCTTCCCCACAGGGGGCGCGTGGGGAAACACCATATATTTT
TRBV18	-	-	TRBJ1-2	CASSPRQGVRNGYTF	TGTGCCAGCTCACCAAGGCAGGGCGTCAGAAATGGCTACACCTTC
TRBV12-3/TRBV12-4	-	-	TRBJ1-1	CASSLGGSTEAFF	TGTGCCAGCAGTTTGGGGGGAAGCACTGAAGCTTTCTTT